This TCR beta chain was sequenced during a study of cytomegalovirus exposure and HLA in healthy donors (dated by TCRdb to the late 2010s). Regarding the research as a whole: According to a later analysis, one platform produced both the 100 to 150 validation repertoires and the approximately 600 repertoires of the first cohort. The study was designed to test whether signatures of past pathogen exposure could be identified by cataloging public T cell receptors. To predict cytomegalovirus infection status, the study combined high-throughput TCR immunosequencing, statistical association of individual TCRs with disease status, and machine learning. In addition to the first cohort of 666 subjects, a separate validation cohort of 120 different subjects was used. What the work shows at the level of the full study, not this receptor alone: A later analysis lacked HLA typing for the validation cohort, so it scored co-occurrence in that cohort across all 120 or so repertoires. Of the cluster scores, roughly 95% were above 0 in a later analysis, which found that TCRs clustered in the first cohort also tended to co-occur in the 120 or so validation repertoires. In vitro tests confirmed that three of the cytomegalovirus-associated TCR beta chains recognize cytomegalovirus antigens. It was suggested by the authors that the approach could potentially be generalized to other disease states and immunological phenotypes. While some public TCRs were present in many individuals, most TCR sequences turned up only very rarely across donors. The classifier was reported to diagnose cytomegalovirus status with high specificity and sensitivity in both the original cohort and the validation cohort. In the study, approximately 160 TCR beta chains were listed as associated with cytomegalovirus.

Note on this clone: Its antigen has not been determined. No qualities accompany the bases; no much larger clone lies one base away.

Separate from the approximately 670-subject first cohort, the validation cohort of more than 90 subjects was the group to which the donors belonged. The library came from the immunoSEQ multiplex PCR assay. The paper's processing steps were these. A statistical classification framework was built to diagnose cytomegalovirus status from the catalog of TCR beta chain sequences. TCRdb limited this immuneACCESS table to in-frame rearrangements with V and J called. A share of clones is missing; checked studies link under half to unresolved V genes, and the rest is unexplained. The DNA gave D and trimming, while V, J and clone size come from that table. For this sample there are about 260,000 clones; 90% appear just once. Around 3.3% of the sample is taken by the ten largest. The source material was PBMCs. The receptor's source is a woman aged 25-40 years in good health and CMV-seronegative.

The DNA reads TGTGCCAGCAGCTTAGAAAGGGACAGAGTCTATACCGGGGAGCTGTTTTTT. This is translated as CASSLERDRVYTGELFF. The chain employs TRBV7-8 and TRBJ2-2; 7 bases in between match TRBD1. CDR1 and CDR2 are read off the germline V gene as SGHVS and FQNEAQ. The germline V and J ends show losses of 1 base and 5 bases respectively, and no gene match explains 10 bases of the junction. The CDR3 sequence holds 17 residues, the cysteine and phenylalanine included. The sequence is cut down to CDR3 DNA, 51 bases in frame from base 1.